This TCR beta chain came from a study of T cells in tuberculosis. Overall study context: CD1B tetramers identified T cells specific for mycobacterial lipid GMM. In South Africa, adults with active tuberculosis were compared with IGRA-negative and latently infected IGRA-positive adolescents.

The CDR3 sequence is 17 residues long. In germline, CDR1 is MDHEN, CDR2 SYDVKM. V dropped 7 bases and J dropped 2; count of bases not matched to a gene: 13. Assay: immunoSEQ multiplex PCR; the TCRdb copy retains only in-frame clones and omits some. The data hold roughly 34,000 clones, with 80% to 95% observed a single time. On average about 100,000 T cells per donor were immunosequenced. V gene TRBV28 combines with J gene TRBJ2-7; 11 bases are a match to TRBD1. The receptor's source is a donor aged 10-30 years with latent tuberculosis or without tuberculosis infection. Some clones in this sample may be carry-over from other donors' samples. The sequenced material came from PBMCs. The CDR3 nucleotides are TGTGCCAGCATCCTCGGACAGGGGGCAAGGCGAACCTACGAGCAGTACTTC. Protein: CASILGQGARRTYEQYF.